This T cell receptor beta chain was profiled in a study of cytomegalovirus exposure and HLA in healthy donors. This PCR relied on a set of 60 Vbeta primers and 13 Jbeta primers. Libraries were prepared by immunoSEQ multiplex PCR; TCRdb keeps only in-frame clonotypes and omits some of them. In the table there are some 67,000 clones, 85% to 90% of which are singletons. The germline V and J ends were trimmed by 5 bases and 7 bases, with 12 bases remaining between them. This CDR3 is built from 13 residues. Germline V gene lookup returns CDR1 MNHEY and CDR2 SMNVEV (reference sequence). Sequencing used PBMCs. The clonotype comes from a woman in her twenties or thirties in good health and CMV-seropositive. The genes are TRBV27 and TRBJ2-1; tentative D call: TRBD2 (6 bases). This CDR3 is CASSMGGINEQFF. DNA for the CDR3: TGTGCCAGCAGTATGGGGGGTATTAATGAGCAGTTCTTC.